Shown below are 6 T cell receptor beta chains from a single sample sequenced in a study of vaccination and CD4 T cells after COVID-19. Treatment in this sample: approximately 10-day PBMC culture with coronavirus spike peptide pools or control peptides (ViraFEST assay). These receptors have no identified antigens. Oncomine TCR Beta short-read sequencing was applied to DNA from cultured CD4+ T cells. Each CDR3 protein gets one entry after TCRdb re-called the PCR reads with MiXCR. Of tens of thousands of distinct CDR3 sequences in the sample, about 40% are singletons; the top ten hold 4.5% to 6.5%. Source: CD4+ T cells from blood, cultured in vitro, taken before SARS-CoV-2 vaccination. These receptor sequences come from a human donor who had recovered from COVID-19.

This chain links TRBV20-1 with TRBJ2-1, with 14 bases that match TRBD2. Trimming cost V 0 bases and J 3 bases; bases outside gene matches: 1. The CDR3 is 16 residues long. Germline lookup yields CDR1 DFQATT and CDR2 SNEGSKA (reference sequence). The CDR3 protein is CSARETSGRVYNEQFF. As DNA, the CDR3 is TGCAGTGCTAGAGAGACTAGCGGGAGGGTCTACAATGAGCAGTTCTTC.

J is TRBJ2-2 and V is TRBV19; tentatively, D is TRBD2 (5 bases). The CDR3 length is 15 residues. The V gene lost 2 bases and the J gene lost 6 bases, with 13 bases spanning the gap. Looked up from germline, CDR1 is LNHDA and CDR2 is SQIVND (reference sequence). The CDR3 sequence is CASSITLVSAGELFF. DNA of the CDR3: TGTGCCAGTAGTATAACACTAGTCTCGGCCGGGGAGCTGTTTTTT.

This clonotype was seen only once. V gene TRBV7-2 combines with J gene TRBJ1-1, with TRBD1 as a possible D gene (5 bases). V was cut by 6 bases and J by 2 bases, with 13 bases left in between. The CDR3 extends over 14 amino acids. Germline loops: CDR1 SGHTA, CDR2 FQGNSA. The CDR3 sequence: CASRAGLINTEAFF. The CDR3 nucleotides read TGTGCCAGCAGGGCGGGACTGATAAACACTGAAGCTTTCTTT.

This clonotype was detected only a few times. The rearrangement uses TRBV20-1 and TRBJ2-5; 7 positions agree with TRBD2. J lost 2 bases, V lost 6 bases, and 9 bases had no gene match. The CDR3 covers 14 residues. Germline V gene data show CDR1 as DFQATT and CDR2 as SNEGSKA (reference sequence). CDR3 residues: CSAPGLADQETQYF. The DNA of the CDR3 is TGCAGTGCCCCCGGGCTAGCGGATCAAGAGACCCAGTACTTC.

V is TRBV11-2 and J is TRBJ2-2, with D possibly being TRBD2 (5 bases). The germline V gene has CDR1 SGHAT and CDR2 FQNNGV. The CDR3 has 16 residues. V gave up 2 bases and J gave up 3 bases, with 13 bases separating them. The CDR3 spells CASSLLASLDTGELFF. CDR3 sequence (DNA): TGTGCCAGCAGCTTACTTGCTAGCTTGGACACCGGGGAGCTGTTTTTT.

The CDR3 loop reads CASSLNRMNTEAFF. Written as DNA, the CDR3 is TGTGCCAGCAGCTTAAATAGGATGAACACTGAAGCTTTCTTT. V is TRBV11-3 and J is TRBJ1-1; no definite D call. The CDR3 totals 14 residues. V lost 2 bases and J 0 bases, leaving 7 bases between the germline ends. Germline assignment: CDR1 SGHNT and CDR2 YENEEA.